These 2 T cell receptor beta chains were sequenced from one sample in a study of cytomegalovirus exposure and HLA in healthy donors. Researchers ran the PCR with 60 Vbeta and 13 Jbeta primers. Method: immunoSEQ multiplex PCR; TCRdb's copy keeps in-frame clones and lacks some. The sample lists some 150,000 clones, around 9% occurring once. The sample was PBMCs. The origin of the receptors is a woman in her thirties or forties in good health and CMV-seropositive.

This clone was detected only a few times. The V gene is TRBV4-1, the J gene TRBJ2-2; 10 bases line up with TRBD2. With V trimmed by 5 bases and J by 4 bases, 7 bases remained unmatched. The CDR3 is 16 residues long. The germline gives CDR1 MGHRA, CDR2 YSYEKL. The CDR3 DNA sequence: TGCGCCAGCAGCTCTCGAACTAGCGGGGTCACCGGGGAGCTGTTTTTT. This encodes CASSSRTSGVTGELFF.

The chain carries TRBV5-1 and TRBJ2-1; 15 bases agree with TRBD2. Looked up from germline, CDR1 is SGHRS and CDR2 is YFSETQ. The V segment lost 3 bases and the J segment 8 bases; nucleotides outside the gene matches: 12. The CDR3 runs 18 residues. The DNA of the CDR3 is TGCGCCAGCAGCTCAGGACTAGCGGGGGGGAGCGGCAGGGATGAGCAGTTCTTC. Translating gives CASSSGLAGGSGRDEQFF.